The sequence of this T cell receptor beta chain was determined in a study of T cells in Graves' hyperthyroidism and ophthalmopathy. Overall study results and limits: Ophthalmopathy stood apart from stable hyperthyroidism in a 13 V-J model.

Diagnoses rested on clinical symptoms, serum thyroxine and TRAb, thyroid ultrasound and orbital computed tomography. Details on this clonotype: Its antigen is unknown.

Regions amplified from RNA transcripts were the TCR beta CDR3 regions. The TCR CDR3 first-round RT-PCR relied on the HTBI primer set. TCRdb re-called the multiplex PCR reads through MiXCR, storing one row per CDR3 protein. The table has 480,000 or so distinct CDR3 sequences, over 35% seen once. Germline lookup yields CDR1 SNHLY and CDR2 FYNNEI. This CDR3 comprises 12 residues. Losses at the gene ends were 10 bases for V and 5 bases for J; bases not matched to a gene: 7. The J gene is TRBJ2-5, the V gene TRBV2; 7 bases agree with TRBD2. The origin of this receptor is an adult woman with Graves' disease, either hyperthyroidism or ophthalmopathy (not recorded which). Sequencing was done on a sample of peripheral blood or thyroid tissue (not recorded which). The CDR3 region has the DNA TGTGCCACCCGGGAGGCGGGGGAGACCCAGTACTTC. This gives the protein CATREAGETQYF.